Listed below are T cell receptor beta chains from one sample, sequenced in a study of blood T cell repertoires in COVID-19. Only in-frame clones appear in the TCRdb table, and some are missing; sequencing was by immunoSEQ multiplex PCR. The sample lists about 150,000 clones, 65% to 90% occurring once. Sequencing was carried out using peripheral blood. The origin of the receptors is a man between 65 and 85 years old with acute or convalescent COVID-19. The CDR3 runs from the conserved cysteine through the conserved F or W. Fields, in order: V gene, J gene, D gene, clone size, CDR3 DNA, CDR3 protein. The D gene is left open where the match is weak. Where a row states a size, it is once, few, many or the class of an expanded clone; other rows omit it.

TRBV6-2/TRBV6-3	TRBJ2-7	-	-	TGTGCCAGCAGCCCCACAGGCTACGAGCAGTACTTC	CASSPTGYEQYF
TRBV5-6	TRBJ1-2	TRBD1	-	TGTGCCAGCAGCCCCCAGGGGGCCTATGGCTACACCTTC	CASSPQGAYGYTF
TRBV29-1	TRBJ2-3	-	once	TGCAGCGTAGCCGGGGAGGTTAATACGCAGTATTTT	CSVAGEVNTQYF
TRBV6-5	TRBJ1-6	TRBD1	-	TGTGCCAGCAGTCGTACAGGGGGGGATAATTCACCCCTCCACTTT	CASSRTGGDNSPLHF
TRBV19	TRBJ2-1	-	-	TGTGCCAGTAGTATAGATACGTTGAGCTCCTACAATGAGCAGTTCTTC	CASSIDTLSSYNEQFF
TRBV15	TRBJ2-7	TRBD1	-	TGTGCCACCAGCCCCGGGACAGGGGCCTACGAGCAGTACTTC	CATSPGTGAYEQYF
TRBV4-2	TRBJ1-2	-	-	TGTGCCAGCAGCCAAGATGGAGGGGACTATGGCTACACCTTC	CASSQDGGDYGYTF
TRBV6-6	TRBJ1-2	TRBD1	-	TGTGCAATTGACAGGGGACATGGCTACACCTTC	CAIDRGHGYTF
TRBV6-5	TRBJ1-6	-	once	TGTGCCAGCAGTTACCTTACCCGGGGGTATAATTCACCCCTCCACTTT	CASSYLTRGYNSPLHF
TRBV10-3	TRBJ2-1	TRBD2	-	TGTGCCATCAGTGCCACTAGCGGCTCCTACAATGAGCAGTTCTTC	CAISATSGSYNEQFF
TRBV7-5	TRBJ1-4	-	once	TGTGCCAGAAGCTTAGCCCGGGACAGGGATGAAAAACTGTTTTTT	CARSLARDRDEKLFF
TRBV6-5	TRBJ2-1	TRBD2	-	TGTGCCAGCAGTTACATCTCTAGCGGCTACAATGAGCAGTTCTTC	CASSYISSGYNEQFF
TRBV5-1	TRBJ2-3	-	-	TGCGCCAGCAGCGAGGGCAGGGGACTAAGCACAGATACGCAGTATTTT	CASSEGRGLSTDTQYF
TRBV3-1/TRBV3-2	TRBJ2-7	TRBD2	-	TGTGCCAGCAGCCAAGGACTAGCGTATCCCTCCGAGCAGTACTTC	CASSQGLAYPSEQYF
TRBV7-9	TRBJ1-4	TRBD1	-	TGTGCCAGCAGCTTAGGAGGGACAGTTAATGAAAAACTGTTTTTT	CASSLGGTVNEKLFF
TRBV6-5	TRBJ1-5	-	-	TGTGCCAGCAGACCCGACAGGAGCAATCAGCCCCAGCATTTT	CASRPDRSNQPQHF
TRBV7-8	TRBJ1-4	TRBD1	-	TGTGCCAGCAGCTTAGAATGGACAGGGTCACGGGCTAATGAAAAACTGTTTTTT	CASSLEWTGSRANEKLFF
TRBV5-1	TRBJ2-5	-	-	TGCGCCAGCAGCTCCGGAGTGGGGCAGGAGACCCAGTACTTC	CASSSGVGQETQYF
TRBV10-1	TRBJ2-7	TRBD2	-	TGCGCCAGCAGTCAAGGACTAGCGGGAGCGTCCCCCTCCTACGAGCAGTACTTC	CASSQGLAGASPSYEQYF
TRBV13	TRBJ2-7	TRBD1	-	TGTGCCAGCAGCTCGGACAGGATTGAGCAGTACTTC	CASSSDRIEQYF
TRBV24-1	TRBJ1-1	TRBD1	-	TGTGCCACCAGGGGACCGGGACAGCTGAACACTGAAGCTTTCTTT	CATRGPGQLNTEAFF
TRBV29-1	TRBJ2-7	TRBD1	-	TGCAGCGTTGGGGGACAGGGTAGCTACGAGCAGTACTTC	CSVGGQGSYEQYF
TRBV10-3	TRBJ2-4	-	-	TGTGCCATCAGCGAAGCCAACCTAGCCAAAAACATTCAGTACTTC	CAISEANLAKNIQYF
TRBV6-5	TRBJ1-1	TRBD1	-	TGTGCCAGCAGAGACGGACAGGCGAACACTGAAGCTTTCTTT	CASRDGQANTEAFF
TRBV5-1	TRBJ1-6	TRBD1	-	TGCGCCAGCAGCTTGGCGGGACAGGGTTATTCATCCCTCCACTTT	CASSLAGQGYSSLHF
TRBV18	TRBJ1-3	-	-	TGTGCCAGCTCACCACTCGCAGACTCTGGAAACACCATATATTTT	CASSPLADSGNTIYF
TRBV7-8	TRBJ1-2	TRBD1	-	TGTGCCAGCGGCGGGGGACAGGGGGCCGGAGGCTACACCTTC	CASGGGQGAGGYTF
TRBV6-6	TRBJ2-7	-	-	TGTGCCAGCAGTTACGCGCCTGGGCCCGAGCAGTACTTC	CASSYAPGPEQYF
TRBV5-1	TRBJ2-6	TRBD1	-	TGCGCCAGCAGCTGGGGACAGGGGGAGGCCAACGTCCTGACTTTC	CASSWGQGEANVLTF
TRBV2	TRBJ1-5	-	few	TGTGCCAGCACCAAGACAGGCGGAGGCAATCAGCCCCAGCATTTT	CASTKTGGGNQPQHF
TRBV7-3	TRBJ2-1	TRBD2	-	TGTGCCAGCAGCCGACCAGCAAGCGGGAGCTCCTACAATGAGCAGTTCTTC	CASSRPASGSSYNEQFF
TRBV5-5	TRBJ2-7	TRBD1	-	TGTGCCAGCAGCTGGACAGGGGTTCCCTACGAGCAGTACTTC	CASSWTGVPYEQYF
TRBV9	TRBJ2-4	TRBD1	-	TGTGCCAGCAGCGTAGGACAGGGGGGAAACATTCAGTACTTC	CASSVGQGGNIQYF
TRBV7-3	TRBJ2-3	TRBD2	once	TGTGCCAGCAGCCGGACTAGCGGGGGACCAGATACGCAGTATTTT	CASSRTSGGPDTQYF
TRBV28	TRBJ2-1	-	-	TGTGCCAGCAGTCCTCAGGGCAGCGCTTACAATGAGCAGTTCTTC	CASSPQGSAYNEQFF
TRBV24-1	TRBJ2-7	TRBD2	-	TGTGCCACCAGTGATCGTAGCGGGAGTCCCGACGAGCAGTACTTC	CATSDRSGSPDEQYF
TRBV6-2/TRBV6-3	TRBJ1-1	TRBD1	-	TGTGCCAGCAGTTCTAGGGACAGGGGGCTTGGTACTGAAGCTTTCTTT	CASSSRDRGLGTEAFF
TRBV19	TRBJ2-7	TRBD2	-	TGTGCCAGTAGTACCCCGACTAGCGCGAGCTCCTACGAGCAGTACTTC	CASSTPTSASSYEQYF
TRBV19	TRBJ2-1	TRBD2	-	TGTGCCAGTAGTATCCCGGGACTAGCGGGCTTCTACAATGAGCAGTTCTTC	CASSIPGLAGFYNEQFF
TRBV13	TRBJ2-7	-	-	TGTGCCAGCAGCTTAGGCCAAGGGCGGGGCCGGAACGAGCAGTACTTC	CASSLGQGRGRNEQYF
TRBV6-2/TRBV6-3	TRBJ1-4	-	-	TGTGCCAGCAGTCGGACAGTTGAAAAACTGTTTTTT	CASSRTVEKLFF
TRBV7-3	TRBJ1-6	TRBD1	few	TGTGCCAGCAGCATAAGACAGGGGAGTTCACCCCTCCACTTT	CASSIRQGSSPLHF
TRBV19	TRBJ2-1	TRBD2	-	TGTGCCAGTAGTATAGAGGCGACAGGGCTCTGGACTAGCGCGAGCTACAATGAGCAGTTCTTC	CASSIEATGLWTSASYNEQFF
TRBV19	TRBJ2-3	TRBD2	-	TGTGCCAGTAGTATAGCGGTGGGGGGACTAACAGTGGCGCAGTATTTT	CASSIAVGGLTVAQYF
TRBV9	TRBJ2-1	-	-	TGTGCCAGCAGCGTAGCTGAGAATTACAATGAGCAGTTCTTC	CASSVAENYNEQFF
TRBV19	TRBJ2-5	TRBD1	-	TGTGCCAGTAGTCCAAGACAGGGGATGGGGGAGACCCAGTACTTC	CASSPRQGMGETQYF